This TCR beta chain was profiled in a study of beta chain features in type 1 diabetes. Study-level points and caveats: The naive, central memory and Treg TCRB repertoires showed an apparent similarity that was greater among patients than among healthy donors. Shorter TCRB CDR3s, moderately but significantly so, marked every one of the four CD4+ subsets in Type 1 diabetes patients.

J lost 3 bases, V lost 7 bases, and 2 bases had no gene match. The germline V gene has CDR1 SEHNR and CDR2 FQNEAQ (reference sequence). The CDR3 is made up of 13 amino acids. TCRB transcripts that were expressed got sequenced, as all of the isolated RNA had been reverse transcribed. Produced via immunoSEQ multiplex PCR; TCRdb's table is partial and in-frame only. This repertoire shows roughly 260,000 clones, 9.5% to 13% found once; its top ten account for 0.017%. Using CD45RO/CCR7/CD25/CD127/CD95/CD27, CD4+ naive, central memory, regulatory and stem cell-like memory cells were sorted. This clone was seen ten or more times. Its cognate antigen is unknown.

This sequence was found in a man aged 25-40 years with type 1 diabetes. The sample taken for sequencing was naive CD4+ T cells from blood. V gene TRBV7-9 combines with J gene TRBJ2-2, with TRBD1 matching over 7 bases. The CDR3 DNA follows: TGTGCCAGCAAAGGGACAGACACCGGGGAGCTGTTTTTT. It is translated as CASKGTDTGELFF.